The clone carrying this T cell receptor beta chain was detected a few times. The sample is drawn from a study of beta chain features in type 1 diabetes. Germline V gene data show CDR1 as MNHEY and CDR2 as SVGAGI. The germline V and J ends were trimmed by 7 bases and 0 bases, with 12 bases remaining between them. The CDR3 is 15 amino acids. The entirety of the isolated RNA underwent reverse transcription, so expressed TCRB transcripts were sequenced. This table comes from immunoSEQ multiplex PCR, and its TCRdb copy is limited to in-frame clones, with some not included. The sample lists 200,000 to 250,000 clones; approximately 11% were seen once.

The origin of this receptor is a man younger than 35 in good health. The genes are TRBV6-5 and TRBJ1-4, with D uncertain. The sample taken for sequencing was central memory CD4+ T cells from blood. CDR3 bases: TGTGCCAGCACCTCACGGTCGTCAACTAATGAAAAACTGTTTTTT. Translation: CASTSRSSTNEKLFF.